The 30 T cell receptor beta chains listed next were all sequenced from one sample in a study of neurological immune-mediated disorders. Each CDR3 protein gets one entry after TCRdb re-called the 5' RACE reads with MiXCR. The table has 53,000 or so distinct CDR3 sequences, approximately 8.4% seen once; the top ten hold 1.9%. The time point: longitudinal time-point 3. The sequenced sample consisted of PBMCs. The receptors derive from a middle-aged woman in good health.

This clonotype was picked up many times. The J gene is TRBJ2-2, the V gene TRBV7-2; possibly TRBD1 for D (5 bases). V was shortened by 5 bases and J by 2 bases, with 15 bases between the two germline ends. The CDR3 extends over 16 amino acids. The germline V gene encodes CDR1 SGHTA and CDR2 FQGNSA. The CDR3 DNA follows: TGTGCCAGCAGCCAATTTAGTGGACACAACACCGGGGAGCTGTTTTTT. Translated: CASSQFSGHNTGELFF.

Many counts were recorded for this clonotype. The chain is built from TRBV6-1 and TRBJ1-5; D might be TRBD1 (6 bases). The germline V gene has CDR1 MNHNS and CDR2 SASEGT. The V and J ends lost 6 bases and 7 bases respectively, with 13 bases between them. There are 13 residues in the CDR3. The DNA for the CDR3 is TGTGCCAGCAGAGAGGGGGTCGGGCAGCCCCAGCATTTT. As protein: CASREGVGQPQHF.

This clonotype was counted between two and nine times. The J gene is TRBJ2-7, the V gene TRBV11-2, with D possibly matching TRBD1 (6 bases). Per germline, CDR1 SGHAT and CDR2 FQNNGV. The CDR3 runs to 15 residues. Deletions cut 3 bases from V and 6 bases from J, with 18 bases between. This CDR3 is CASSFLPKQGVEQYF. The CDR3 region has the DNA TGTGCCAGCAGCTTTCTCCCCAAACAGGGTGTCGAGCAGTACTTC.

This clonotype was recorded many times. The V and J genes are TRBV5-1 and TRBJ2-1; TRBD2 aligns across 8 bases. Trimming took 0 bases from V and 7 from J; bases not matched to a gene: 9. Germline V gene data show CDR1 as SGHRS and CDR2 as YFSETQ. This CDR3 contains 16 residues. The CDR3 DNA reads as TGCGCCAGCAGCTTGGCAGCAGCGGGAGCGAGGAATGAGCAGTTCTTC. This translates into CASSLAAAGARNEQFF.

This clonotype was counted ten times or more. The CDR3 nucleotides read TGTGCCAGCAGATCAGGGGATAGTACTGAAGCTTTCTTT. Its protein product is CASRSGDSTEAFF. This chain connects TRBV6-6 to TRBJ1-1; TRBD1 is a possible D gene (6 bases). This CDR3 is 13 amino acids long. CDR1 and CDR2 (germline): MNHNY, SVGAGI (reference sequence). Trimming cost V 6 bases and J 5 bases, with 13 bases left between them.

In this sample, this clonotype turned up many times. The rearrangement links TRBV12-3 or TRBV12-4 to TRBJ2-5; 9 positions agree with TRBD2. There are 15 residues in the CDR3. V shed 6 bases, J shed 1 base, and the junction held 6 bases outside the gene matches. Written as DNA, the CDR3 is TGTGCCAGCAGGGCGTTAGCGGGAGCCCAAGAGACCCAGTACTTC. Its protein product is CASRALAGAQETQYF.

This clonotype was picked up many times. CDR3 in amino acids: CSARIPTRQGTGPQHF. The CDR3 DNA reads TGCAGTGCTAGAATTCCAACTCGACAGGGTACGGGGCCCCAGCATTTT. This chain connects TRBV20-1 to TRBJ1-5, with TRBD1 matching over 7 bases. CDR1 and CDR2 (germline): DFQATT, SNEGSKA (reference sequence). J lost 9 bases, V lost 2 bases, and 16 bases had no gene match. CDR3 length equals 16 residues.

In its sample, this clonotype was seen many times. The DNA of the CDR3 is TGCAGTGCTAGAGATTGGGGGGGCGCAGATACGCAGTATTTT. Protein: CSARDWGGADTQYF. The rearrangement links TRBV20-1 to TRBJ2-3; possibly TRBD2 for D (7 bases). CDR1 is DFQATT, CDR2 SNEGSKA, per germline (reference sequence). Trimming took off 0 bases at V and 4 bases at J, with 11 bases between the two ends. CDR3 length: 14 amino acids.

This clonotype was observed many times. J is TRBJ1-2 and V is TRBV29-1; 7 bases align to TRBD1. Per the germline V gene, CDR1 is SQVTM and CDR2 is ANQGSEA. The CDR3 contains 11 residues. With 4 bases clipped from V and 8 bases from J, the junction kept 4 bases outside the gene matches. The CDR3 spells CSVGPQGGYTF. CDR3 coding DNA: TGCAGCGTTGGACCACAGGGGGGCTACACCTTC.

This clonotype has a count of ten or more. The rearrangement joins TRBV21-1 to TRBJ2-7; the D call of TRBD1 is as the table states it, not checked on the DNA. TRBV21-1 is listed as a pseudogene. The CDR3 extends over 15 amino acids. The CDR3 region is CASSSPDRGFYEQYF. The CDR3 bases are TGTGCCAGCAGCTCCCCGGACAGGGGATTTTACGAGCAGTACTTC.

The chain combines TRBV20-1 with TRBJ2-1; 7 bases fit TRBD2. V lost 5 bases, J lost 9 bases, and 10 bases stayed unmatched. The CDR3 covers 13 residues. Germline V gene data show CDR1 as DFQATT and CDR2 as SNEGSKA (reference sequence). CDR3: CSAFGLELGEQFF. The DNA of the CDR3 is TGCAGTGCTTTCGGACTAGAGTTGGGTGAGCAGTTCTTC.

This clonotype was seen at least ten times. The V gene is TRBV11-2, the J gene TRBJ1-1; no firm D call. The V end was cut by 1 base, the J end by 1 base, with 22 bases between. The CDR3 is made up of 19 amino acids. Per the germline V gene, CDR1 is SGHAT and CDR2 is FQNNGV. Here the CDR3 reads CASSLGPSPIYWANTEAFF. The CDR3 DNA reads as TGTGCCAGCAGCTTAGGCCCCTCGCCAATTTATTGGGCGAACACTGAAGCTTTCTTT.

This clonotype was seen at least ten times. V is TRBV6-2 or TRBV6-3 and J is TRBJ1-5; tentatively, D is TRBD1 (5 bases). V was shortened by 3 bases and J by 0 bases, with 18 bases between the two germline ends. This CDR3 region has 18 residues. The V gene's germline CDR1 is MNHEY and CDR2 SVGEGT. CDR3: CASSYNVRRDYSNQPQHF. CDR3 nucleotide sequence: TGTGCCAGCAGTTATAATGTGAGGCGGGACTATAGCAATCAGCCCCAGCATTTT.

This clonotype was counted many times. This rearrangement joins TRBV12-3 or TRBV12-4 to TRBJ2-1; 8 bases match TRBD1. The trim removed 6 bases at V and 5 bases at J, leaving 12 bases unmatched. This CDR3 spans 16 amino acids. The CDR3 region has the DNA TGTGCCAGCAGCCGCGCGGGGTCAGGGGGCCACAATGAGCAGTTCTTC. It specifies CASSRAGSGGHNEQFF.

This clonotype has more than one count but fewer than ten. V usage is TRBV11-1 and J usage is TRBJ2-1, with unresolved D. Looked up from germline, CDR1 is SGHAT and CDR2 is FQDESV (reference sequence). Trimming cost V 4 bases and J 0 bases, with 10 bases left between them. The CDR3 contains 15 residues. This CDR3 is CASSWVPDSYNEQFF. CDR3 DNA: TGTGCCAGCAGCTGGGTGCCGGACTCCTACAATGAGCAGTTCTTC. Variable domain in full (rest from reference TRBV11-1 and TRBJ2-1): EAEVAQSPRYKITEKSQAVAFWCDPISGHATLYWYRQILGQGPELLVQFQDESVVDDSQLPKDRFSAERLKGVDSTLKIQPAELGDSAMYLCASSWVPDSYNEQFFGPGTRLTVL.

This clonotype was counted ten times or more. V gene TRBV9 combines with J gene TRBJ2-1; 10 bases are shared with TRBD2. The V and J ends lost 4 bases and 5 bases, in that order; junction bases with no gene match: 12. The germline V gene encodes CDR1 SGDLS and CDR2 YYNGEE. The CDR3 is made up of 17 amino acids. CDR3 in DNA: TGTGCCAGCAGCCCAAGGGCGGCTAGCGGGAGCCACAATGAGCAGTTCTTC. Translating it yields CASSPRAASGSHNEQFF.

This clonotype has a count of ten or more. The chain employs TRBV5-1 and TRBJ1-6; 8 bases are a match to TRBD1. Germline values: CDR1 SGHRS, CDR2 YFSETQ. The CDR3 runs 14 residues. V shed 6 bases, J shed 5 bases, and the junction held 4 bases outside the gene matches. The CDR3 region has the DNA TGCGCCAGCACCCCGGGACAGGATAATTCACCCCTCCACTTT. Translation: CASTPGQDNSPLHF.

The V call is TRBV18, the J call TRBJ2-2; D unclear. The CDR3 extends over 15 amino acids. Trimming removed 2 bases from V and 4 bases from J, with 11 bases in between. Looked up from germline, CDR1 is KGHSH and CDR2 is LQKENI. The CDR3 nucleotides read TGTGCCAGCTCACCAATCGACCCGGCCACCGGGGAGCTGTTTTTT. Its translation is CASSPIDPATGELFF.

This clonotype was recorded many times. A read error may account for a junction end that differs from germline. This sequence joins TRBV7-7 and TRBJ2-3; possibly TRBD2 for D (6 bases). The CDR3 has 13 amino acids. The germline V gene has CDR1 SSHAT and CDR2 FNYEAQ (reference sequence). CDR3 loop: CASSSGETDTQYF. The CDR3 DNA reads as TGTGCTAGCAGTTCGGGGGAGACGGATACGCAGTATTTT.

This clonotype occurred many times. V usage is TRBV5-1 and J usage is TRBJ2-5; 8 bases align to TRBD1. The V gene's germline CDR1 is SGHRS and CDR2 YFSETQ. This CDR3 region has 15 residues. The ends lost 0 bases at V and 1 base at J; junction bases unmatched: 2. The chain's CDR3 is CASSLAGTGQETQYF. In nucleotides, the CDR3 is TGCGCCAGCAGCTTGGCAGGGACAGGCCAAGAGACCCAGTACTTC.

The CDR3 bases are TGTGCCAGCGGGTCTGGGGGGATCTACGAGCAGTACTTC. This translates into CASGSGGIYEQYF. The V and J genes are TRBV4-2 and TRBJ2-7; weak D call: TRBD2 (6 bases). This CDR3 contains 13 residues. The germline CDR1 and CDR2 sequences are LGHNA and YNFKEQ. Trimming removed 8 bases from V and 3 bases from J, with 14 bases in between.

This clonotype was observed at least ten times. The chain couples TRBV29-1 to TRBJ2-1; possibly TRBD1 for D (6 bases). Looked up from germline, CDR1 is SQVTM and CDR2 is ANQGSEA. This CDR3 has 14 amino acids. With 7 bases removed from V and 0 bases from J, the gap between germline ends came to 13 bases. The CDR3 coding sequence is TGCAGCGCCCCCCCAGGGGACTCCTACAATGAGCAGTTCTTC. Protein sequence: CSAPPGDSYNEQFF.

This clonotype was observed many times. The rearrangement uses TRBV7-9 and TRBJ1-1, with 9 bases lining up with TRBD1. V was clipped by 1 base and J by 5 bases; unmatched bases: 2. The CDR3 sequence is 14 residues long. Germline V CDR1 and CDR2: SEHNR, FQNEAQ (reference sequence). CDR3: CASSLVQGATEAFF. CDR3 nucleotide sequence: TGTGCCAGCAGCTTAGTACAGGGGGCGACTGAAGCTTTCTTT.

This clonotype appeared many times. The rearrangement joins TRBV6-2 or TRBV6-3 to TRBJ2-3; 9 bases map to TRBD2. The CDR3 totals 14 residues. CDR1 MNHEY and CDR2 SVGEGT come from the germline V gene. The ends lost 5 bases at V and 6 bases at J; junction bases unmatched: 6. The CDR3 DNA follows: TGTGCCAGCAGTAGCGGGAGGACCTGGGATACGCAGTATTTT. Protein: CASSSGRTWDTQYF.

The sample holds many counts of this clonotype. This sequence joins TRBV12-3 or TRBV12-4 and TRBJ2-1; 8 bases are a match to TRBD1. The junction had 4 bases not matched to a gene; V was cut back by 8 bases and J by 4 bases. The CDR3 runs to 13 residues. The CDR3 nucleotides read TGTGCCAGCGGGGGACAGGAGTACAATGAGCAGTTCTTC. Amino acid sequence: CASGGQEYNEQFF.

This clonotype was observed at least ten times. The chain carries TRBV10-3 and TRBJ2-5; either TRBD1 or TRBD2 may supply D (5 bases each). Germline assignment: CDR1 ENHRY and CDR2 SYGVKD. Trimming took off 5 bases at V and 2 bases at J, with 12 bases between the two ends. This CDR3 is 14 amino acids long. This chain's CDR3 is CAISFGAGQETQYF. In nucleotides, the CDR3 is TGTGCCATCAGTTTCGGGGCAGGACAAGAGACCCAGTACTTC.

This clonotype has at least ten counts. The V and J genes are TRBV10-3 and TRBJ2-6; 8 nucleotides agree with TRBD1. Germline values: CDR1 ENHRY, CDR2 SYGVKD. There are 17 residues in the CDR3. The V and J ends lost 5 bases and 2 bases, in that order; junction bases with no gene match: 8. The CDR3 nucleotides read TGTGCCATCAGTCCGACGACAGGGGAGGCTGGGGCCAACGTCCTGACTTTC. Translation gives CAISPTTGEAGANVLTF.

The chain combines TRBV5-1 with TRBJ2-7; 7 bases fit TRBD1. CDR1 is SGHRS, CDR2 YFSETQ, per germline. Trimming took 0 bases from V and 5 from J; bases not matched to a gene: 5. This CDR3 is 14 amino acids long. The CDR3 sequence: CASSLGQGVHEQYF. The CDR3, as DNA: TGCGCCAGCAGCTTGGGACAGGGAGTACACGAGCAGTACTTC.

This clonotype was counted ten times or more. The CDR3 spells CATSNRVFGNTIYF. The DNA of the CDR3 is TGTGCCACCAGTAACAGGGTCTTTGGAAACACCATATATTTT. The rearrangement uses TRBV15 and TRBJ1-3, with D possibly matching TRBD1 (6 bases). The CDR3 totals 14 residues. Germline lookup yields CDR1 LNHNV and CDR2 YYDKDF (reference sequence). V was pared by 6 bases and J by 3 bases, with 12 bases between.

The chain recombines TRBV5-1 with TRBJ1-4; D uncertain. The CDR3 runs to 16 residues. V was pared by 1 base and J by 0 bases, with 10 bases between. CDR1 SGHRS and CDR2 YFSETQ come from the germline V gene. The CDR3 bases are TGCGCCAGCAGCTTGTGGAGGGCGGCAACTAATGAAAAACTGTTTTTT. Its protein is CASSLWRAATNEKLFF.